These 25 T cell receptor beta chains were sequenced from one sample in a study of identifying expanded T cells in peripheral blood. The method was immunoSEQ multiplex PCR; TCRdb's version includes in-frame clones alone and lacks a portion of them. Among about 90,000 clones listed, around 88% were seen once. Sequenced: blood. The receptors were sampled from a person aged 18 to 69 in good health.

The rearrangement links TRBV5-6 to TRBJ1-6, with a weak D call TRBD1 (5 bases). The germline CDR1 and CDR2 sequences are SGHDT and YYEEEE. There are 14 residues in the CDR3. V lost 9 bases to trimming and J lost 8 bases, with 18 bases between them. The CDR3 DNA follows: TGTGCCACCTCCTTCCAGGGCATTGATTCACCCCTCCACTTT. Translating it yields CATSFQGIDSPLHF.

This clone was detected only once. The rearrangement links TRBV7-6 to TRBJ2-5; maybe TRBD1 (6 bases). In germline, CDR1 is SGHVS, CDR2 FNYEAQ. This CDR3 is 12 amino acids long. The germline V and J ends were trimmed by 2 bases and 9 bases, with 10 bases remaining between them. CDR3 in amino acids: CASSLNRESQYF. CDR3 sequence (DNA): TGTGCCAGCAGCTTAAACAGGGAATCCCAGTACTTC.

The gene calls are TRBV2 and TRBJ2-1; D remains unclear. In germline, CDR1 is SNHLY, CDR2 FYNNEI. V was clipped by 6 bases and J by 8 bases, with 5 bases between them. The CDR3 has 10 residues. The CDR3 is CASRTHEQFF. For the CDR3, the DNA is TGTGCCAGCAGGACTCATGAGCAGTTCTTC.

The rearrangement uses TRBV6-5 and TRBJ1-3, with 10 nucleotides matching TRBD1. Germline assignment: CDR1 MNHEY and CDR2 SVGAGI. Trimming cost V 2 bases and J 2 bases; bases outside gene matches: 0. The CDR3 is 15 amino acids. CDR3 region: CASSYGTGAGNTIYF. CDR3 in DNA: TGTGCCAGCAGTTACGGGACAGGGGCTGGAAACACCATATATTTT.

The sample holds a few counts of this clone. This chain connects TRBV6-6 to TRBJ2-7; D is unresolved. Per germline, CDR1 MNHNY and CDR2 SVGAGI (reference sequence). The CDR3 contains 15 residues. Between the trimmed V and J ends, which lost 5 bases and 3 bases, there was a span of 17 bases. CDR3 nucleotide sequence: TGTGCCAGCAGTAAACCGCCAGGACCAATCTACGAGCAGTACTTC. It encodes CASSKPPGPIYEQYF.

J is TRBJ2-2 and V is TRBV5-8; D remains ambiguous. V was trimmed by 6 bases and J by 2 bases, leaving 8 bases between them. The germline gives CDR1 SGHTS, CDR2 YDEGEE. The CDR3 runs to 13 residues. The CDR3: CASNFFNTGELFF. The CDR3 DNA sequence: TGTGCCAGCAATTTCTTTAACACCGGGGAGCTGTTTTTT.

J is TRBJ1-6 and V is TRBV7-2; 8 bases map to TRBD1. The germline V gene encodes CDR1 SGHTA and CDR2 FQGNSA. This CDR3 contains 16 residues. The V and J ends lost 3 bases and 7 bases, in that order; junction bases with no gene match: 8. The chain's CDR3 is CASSFGGQGRNSPLHF. The CDR3 DNA reads as TGTGCCAGCAGCTTTGGTGGACAGGGAAGAAATTCACCCCTCCACTTT.

The V call is TRBV5-4, the J call TRBJ1-4; no clear D. This CDR3 contains 15 residues. Germline CDR1 reads SGHNT; CDR2 reads YYREEE (reference sequence). Trimming shortened V by 3 bases and J by 6 bases, and 15 bases separated the two germline ends. In DNA, the CDR3 is TGTGCCAGCAGCTCAAGGCTGCAAGGTGATGAAAAACTGTTTTTT. It codes for CASSSRLQGDEKLFF.

This rearrangement joins TRBV29-1 to TRBJ2-5, with D perhaps matching TRBD1 (6 bases). Per germline, CDR1 SQVTM and CDR2 ANQGSEA. The V end was cut by 0 bases, the J end by 1 base, with 21 bases between. CDR3 length: 18 amino acids. Written as DNA, the CDR3 is TGCAGCGTTGAAGATCCTTTTAGTCCCGGACAGCCCCAAGAGACCCAGTACTTC. It codes for CSVEDPFSPGQPQETQYF.

This rearrangement joins TRBV2 to TRBJ1-2; D gene ambiguous. The CDR3 runs to 15 residues. The germline V gene encodes CDR1 SNHLY and CDR2 FYNNEI. V was shortened by 9 bases and J by 2 bases, with 19 bases between the two germline ends. The DNA for the CDR3 is TGTGCCAGATACAGACCCGCTCTCGGGAACTATGGCTACACCTTC. Its translation is CARYRPALGNYGYTF.

The rearrangement uses TRBV7-2 and TRBJ2-5; TRBD2 aligns across 10 bases. The CDR3 spans 14 residues. Losses at the gene ends were 5 bases for V and 9 bases for J; bases not matched to a gene: 9. From germline, CDR1 is SGHTA and CDR2 FQGNSA. The CDR3: CASSLGLAFASQYF. CDR3 sequence (DNA): TGTGCCAGCAGCCTGGGACTAGCGTTCGCTTCCCAGTACTTC. Combining the CDR3 with reference TRBV7-2 and TRBJ2-5 gives the whole variable domain GAGVSQSPSNKVTEKGKDVELRCDPISGHTALYWYRQSLGQGLEFLIYFQGNSAPDKSGLPSDRFSAERTGGSVSTLTIQRTQQEDSAVYLCASSLGLAFASQYFGPGTRLLVL.

The rearrangement uses TRBV18 and TRBJ2-7; 9 nucleotides match TRBD1. V lost 2 bases and J lost 1; bases outside the gene matches: 3. Germline CDR1 reads KGHSH; CDR2 reads LQKENI. The CDR3 runs to 15 residues. The CDR3 nucleotides read TGTGCCAGCTCACCAGGGACAGGGAGTTCCTACGAGCAGTACTTC. It codes for CASSPGTGSSYEQYF.

The chain carries TRBV11-3 and TRBJ1-1; TRBD1 agrees at 7 bases. In germline, CDR1 is SGHNT, CDR2 YENEEA. J lost 1 base, V lost 2 bases, and 1 base had no gene match. There are 14 residues in the CDR3. CDR3: CASSLQGGNTEAFF. The CDR3 DNA is TGTGCCAGCAGCTTACAGGGGGGGAACACTGAAGCTTTCTTT.

V gene TRBV7-2 combines with J gene TRBJ1-1; perhaps TRBD1 as D (5 bases). Trimming pared 4 bases from V and 0 bases from J, leaving 6 bases between. CDR1 SGHTA and CDR2 FQGNSA come from the germline V gene. The CDR3 extends over 13 amino acids. The CDR3 DNA follows: TGTGCCAGCAGCTCGGGGCTGAACACTGAAGCTTTCTTT. Translating it yields CASSSGLNTEAFF. Together with reference TRBV7-2 and TRBJ1-1, the CDR3 gives the full variable domain: GAGVSQSPSNKVTEKGKDVELRCDPISGHTALYWYRQSLGQGLEFLIYFQGNSAPDKSGLPSDRFSAERTGGSVSTLTIQRTQQEDSAVYLCASSSGLNTEAFFGQGTRLTVV.

The rearrangement uses TRBV6-5 and TRBJ2-1; TRBD1 matches at 10 bases. The ends lost 6 bases at V and 7 bases at J; junction bases unmatched: 3. Germline loops: CDR1 MNHEY, CDR2 SVGAGI. The CDR3 sequence is 13 residues long. The DNA for the CDR3 is TGTGCCAGCAGGACAGGGGGCGGGAATGAGCAGTTCTTC. This gives the protein CASRTGGGNEQFF.

Worth noting for this clone: At one end the junction does not follow the germline gene, possibly because of a read error. This chain links TRBV5-1 with TRBJ2-4; 7 bases are a match to TRBD1. Germline CDR1 is SGHRS and CDR2 is YFSETQ. The CDR3 totals 16 residues. The CDR3 is CASSPTSGTDTNIRYF. For the CDR3, the DNA is TGCGCCAGCAGCCCGACCTCCGGGACAGACACAAACATTCGGTACTTC.

This rearrangement joins TRBV18 to TRBJ2-4; 10 nucleotides align to TRBD1. Germline CDR1 KGHSH, CDR2 LQKENI. This CDR3 contains 17 residues. V dropped 6 bases and J dropped 6; count of bases not matched to a gene: 14. The CDR3 loop is CASSAPQGQGKVNIQYF. The CDR3 DNA reads as TGTGCCAGCTCTGCACCTCAGGGACAGGGGAAAGTAAACATTCAGTACTTC.

This chain joins TRBV7-2 and TRBJ1-2, with a weak D call TRBD1 (5 bases). This CDR3 region has 14 residues. Germline V lookup: CDR1 SGHTA, CDR2 FQGNSA. The V and J ends lost 1 base and 3 bases respectively, with 9 bases between them. The CDR3 region has the DNA TGTGCCAGCAGCTTAGACCAGACAGACTATGGCTACACCTTC. Its protein product is CASSLDQTDYGYTF.

V gene TRBV7-2 combines with J gene TRBJ1-1; D ambiguous. CDR1 and CDR2 from the germline V gene are SGHTA and FQGNSA. V was pared by 4 bases and J by 0 bases, with 9 bases between. The CDR3 spans 14 residues. CDR3 coding DNA: TGTGCCAGCAGCTATTCCTGGGTGAACACTGAAGCTTTCTTT. Amino acid sequence: CASSYSWVNTEAFF.

Here the CDR3 reads CASSAGGETQYF. Here the CDR3 DNA reads TGTGCCAGCAGCGCTGGGGGGGAGACCCAGTACTTC. The gene calls are TRBV9 and TRBJ2-5, with a weak D call TRBD2 (6 bases). The V and J ends lost 3 bases and 5 bases respectively, with 8 bases between them. Per the germline V gene, CDR1 is SGDLS and CDR2 is YYNGEE. This CDR3 region has 12 residues.

This rearrangement joins TRBV7-9 to TRBJ1-6, with D possibly matching TRBD1 (6 bases). In germline, CDR1 is SEHNR, CDR2 FQNEAQ (reference sequence). The CDR3 length is 14 residues. V was clipped by 7 bases and J by 6 bases, with 13 bases between them. The CDR3 loop reads CASTASDSNSPLHF. CDR3 sequence (DNA): TGTGCCAGCACCGCTTCGGACAGTAATTCACCCCTCCACTTT.

The chain carries TRBV29-1 and TRBJ2-3, with D maybe TRBD2 (5 bases). Per germline, CDR1 SQVTM and CDR2 ANQGSEA. The length of the CDR3 is 12 residues. V lost 7 bases and J 5 bases, leaving 13 bases between the germline ends. This chain's CDR3 is CSGVEGIDTQYF. The CDR3 DNA reads as TGCAGCGGTGTTGAGGGAATAGATACGCAGTATTTT.

This clone was detected once. CDR3 nucleotides: TGTGCCAGCAGTGGGGACGTTAGATCCTACGAGCAGTACTTC. Its protein product is CASSGDVRSYEQYF. This sequence joins TRBV2 and TRBJ2-7; D could derive from TRBD1 or TRBD2 (5 bases each). Germline V gene data show CDR1 as SNHLY and CDR2 as FYNNEI. This CDR3 is 14 amino acids long. V shed 4 bases and J shed 1 base, with 11 bases lying between them.

The chain joins TRBV6-6 to TRBJ1-5, with 7 bases fitting TRBD1. The CDR3 is 15 residues long. From germline, CDR1 is MNHNY and CDR2 SVGAGI (reference sequence). V shed 2 bases, J shed 10 bases, and the junction held 11 bases outside the gene matches. CDR3 amino acids: CASSYEALSGGPQHF. DNA for the CDR3: TGTGCCAGCAGTTACGAGGCGCTATCAGGGGGTCCCCAGCATTTT.

The V gene is TRBV27, the J gene TRBJ1-1; possible D gene TRBD1, 5 bases. Trimming cost V 5 bases and J 1 base, with 5 bases left between them. Germline V gene data show CDR1 as MNHEY and CDR2 as SMNVEV (reference sequence). This CDR3 is 12 amino acids long. CDR3 nucleotide sequence: TGTGCCAGCAGTGGACAGAACACTGAAGCTTTCTTT. Translation gives CASSGQNTEAFF.